The 23 T cell receptor beta chains below were found in one sample sequenced in a study of blood T cell repertoires in COVID-19. The method was immunoSEQ multiplex PCR; TCRdb's version includes in-frame clones alone and lacks a portion of them. The sample holds 35,000 to 45,000 clones, approximately 86% seen once. What was sequenced was peripheral blood. These TCRs come from a man in his 70s with acute or convalescent COVID-19.

The chain employs TRBV15 and TRBJ2-3; 11 bases align to TRBD1. The V and J ends lost 4 bases and 4 bases, in that order; junction bases with no gene match: 4. The CDR3 sequence is 15 residues long. Germline V gene sequence: CDR1 LNHNV, CDR2 YYDKDF (reference sequence). The CDR3 sequence is CATSIGTGGPDTQYF. In DNA, the CDR3 is TGTGCCACCAGCATTGGGACAGGGGGACCAGATACGCAGTATTTT. Combining the CDR3 with reference TRBV15 and TRBJ2-3 gives the whole variable domain DAMVIQNPRYQVTQFGKPVTLSCSQTLNHNVMYWYQQKSSQAPKLLFHYYDKDFNNEADTPDNFQSRRPNTSFCFLDIRSPGLGDTAMYLCATSIGTGGPDTQYFGPGTRLTVL.

The chain combines TRBV30 with TRBJ2-3, with D tentatively TRBD2 (6 bases). The CDR3 sequence is 12 residues long. Trimming took off 4 bases at V and 5 bases at J, with 10 bases between the two ends. Germline CDR1 reads GTSNPN; CDR2 reads SVGIG (reference sequence). The CDR3 is CAWTHGGDTQYF. The CDR3 nucleotides are TGTGCCTGGACCCACGGGGGAGATACGCAGTATTTT.

The chain links TRBV19 to TRBJ1-5; 12 nucleotides agree with TRBD1. With V trimmed by 3 bases and J by 7 bases, 7 bases remained unmatched. This CDR3 region has 16 residues. Germline CDR1 and CDR2: LNHDA and SQIVND (reference sequence). CDR3 bases: TGTGCCAGTAGTATGATGAGGGACAGGGGGCCCCAGCCCCAGCATTTT. Its protein is CASSMMRDRGPQPQHF.

In this sample, this clone turned up once. This chain uses TRBV7-2 with TRBJ2-3; 7 bases align to TRBD2. The germline V gene encodes CDR1 SGHTA and CDR2 FQGNSA. V dropped 1 base and J dropped 6; count of bases not matched to a gene: 13. The CDR3 sequence is 17 residues long. The CDR3 bases are TGTGCCAGCAGCTTAGATCCCCAGCGGGGCGGCGGGGATACGCAGTATTTT. Translated, it gives CASSLDPQRGGGDTQYF.

This clone was seen a single time. The chain uses TRBV5-4 and TRBJ1-1; no reliable D call. Germline CDR1 SGHNT, CDR2 YYREEE (reference sequence). Between the trimmed V and J ends, which lost 0 bases and 0 bases, there was a span of 9 bases. The CDR3 sequence is 15 residues long. The CDR3 reads CASSLAETMNTEAFF. CDR3 bases: TGTGCCAGCAGCTTGGCCGAAACTATGAACACTGAAGCTTTCTTT. The full variable domain, completed using reference TRBV5-4 and TRBJ1-1, is ETGVTQSPTHLIKTRGQQVTLRCSSQSGHNTVSWYQQALGQGPQFIFQYYREEENGRGNFPPRFSGLQFPNYSSELNVNALELDDSALYLCASSLAETMNTEAFFGQGTRLTVV.

The chain has TRBV25-1 and TRBJ2-7, with D maybe TRBD2 (5 bases). CDR3 length: 15 residues. Trimming removed 3 bases from V and 3 bases from J, with 15 bases in between. Looked up from germline, CDR1 is MGHDK and CDR2 is SYGVNS. The CDR3 is CASSDDLSSGYEQYF. CDR3 nucleotides: TGTGCCAGCAGTGATGATCTAAGCAGCGGCTACGAGCAGTACTTC.

This chain uses TRBV25-1 with TRBJ2-3, with 8 bases aligning to TRBD1. The length of the CDR3 is 18 residues. Germline-derived CDR1 and CDR2 are MGHDK and SYGVNS. V lost 4 bases, J lost 1 base, and 13 bases stayed unmatched. The CDR3 region is CASSATTGTGLGTDTQYF. The DNA of the CDR3 is TGTGCCAGCAGTGCGACGACCGGGACAGGCCTAGGCACAGATACGCAGTATTTT.

This clone was observed a single time. The chain joins TRBV28 to TRBJ1-4; no reliable D call. V lost 5 bases to trimming and J lost 6 bases, with 4 bases between them. Germline loops: CDR1 MDHEN, CDR2 SYDVKM. The CDR3 has 11 residues. CDR3 in amino acids: CASSRYEKLFF. In DNA, the CDR3 is TGTGCCAGCAGTCGGTATGAAAAACTGTTTTTT.

V usage is TRBV4-3 and J usage is TRBJ1-5; the D is unclear. The germline V and J ends were trimmed by 1 base and 3 bases, with 10 bases remaining between them. The germline V gene has CDR1 LGHNA and CDR2 YSLEER. The CDR3 extends over 15 amino acids. In nucleotides, the CDR3 is TGCGCCAGCAGCCAAGCGCCGGGTATCAATCAGCCCCAGCATTTT. This translates into CASSQAPGINQPQHF.

The V gene is TRBV30, the J gene TRBJ1-2; 7 bases are a match to TRBD1. The V and J ends lost 3 bases and 8 bases, in that order; junction bases with no gene match: 6. CDR1 and CDR2 from the germline V gene are GTSNPN and SVGIG (reference sequence). The CDR3 extends over 12 amino acids. As DNA, the CDR3 is TGTGCCTGGAGACAGGGGCGCCGGGGCTACACCTTC. Its translation: CAWRQGRRGYTF.

This sequence joins TRBV12-5 and TRBJ1-1; 8 nucleotides align to TRBD1. From germline, CDR1 is LGHNT and CDR2 FRNRAP. CDR3 length: 16 amino acids. With 4 bases clipped from V and 1 base from J, the junction kept 8 bases outside the gene matches. CDR3 region: CASGSTTGARNTEAFF. In DNA, the CDR3 is TGTGCTAGTGGTTCCACGACAGGGGCCAGGAACACTGAAGCTTTCTTT. The full variable domain, rest sourced from reference TRBV12-5 and TRBJ1-1, is DARVTQTPRHKVTEMGQEVTMRCQPILGHNTVFWYRQTMMQGLELLAYFRNRAPLDDSGMPKDRFSAEMPDATLATLKIQPSEPRDSAVYFCASGSTTGARNTEAFFGQGTRLTVV.

In its sample, this clone was seen once. This chain uses TRBV5-8 with TRBJ1-5; D gene unclear. The ends were cut back, 4 bases at V and 6 bases at J, with 5 bases in the middle. CDR3 length: 11 amino acids. Germline V gene data show CDR1 as SGHTS and CDR2 as YDEGEE. For the CDR3, the DNA is TGTGCCAGCAGCCTCGGTCAGCCCCAGCATTTT. Its protein product is CASSLGQPQHF. Together with reference TRBV5-8 and TRBJ1-5, the CDR3 gives the full variable domain: EAGVTQSPTHLIKTRGQQATLRCSPISGHTSVYWYQQALGLGLQFLLWYDEGEERNRGNFPPRFSGRQFPNYSSELNVNALELEDSALYLCASSLGQPQHFGDGTRLSIL.

This chain uses TRBV25-1 with TRBJ2-1; a possible D gene is TRBD2 (6 bases). The V gene's germline CDR1 is MGHDK and CDR2 SYGVNS. The ends were cut back, 5 bases at V and 4 bases at J, with 15 bases in the middle. The CDR3 consists of 15 residues. In nucleotides, the CDR3 is TGTGCCAGCAGTTCCCGGGACGGGAGATACAATGAGCAGTTCTTC. Translating gives CASSSRDGRYNEQFF.

The rearrangement joins TRBV6-5 to TRBJ1-1; D uncertain. With 1 base removed from V and 3 bases from J, the gap between germline ends came to 9 bases. In germline, CDR1 is MNHEY, CDR2 SVGAGI. This CDR3 spans 14 amino acids. CDR3 sequence: CASSYLGRDTEAFF. The CDR3 DNA is TGTGCCAGCAGTTACTTGGGGAGAGACACTGAAGCTTTCTTT.

The V and J genes are TRBV5-4 and TRBJ1-2; D unresolved. Germline V CDR1 and CDR2: SGHNT, YYREEE (reference sequence). Trimming stripped 1 base from V and 2 bases from J, with 6 bases between. This CDR3 region has 13 residues. In DNA, the CDR3 is TGTGCCAGCAGCTTGAACGGGAACTATGGCTACACCTTC. Amino acid sequence: CASSLNGNYGYTF.

The V gene is TRBV4-2, the J gene TRBJ2-7; TRBD2 aligns across 8 bases. CDR1 and CDR2 (germline): LGHNA, YNFKEQ. With V trimmed by 0 bases and J by 3 bases, 7 bases remained unmatched. CDR3 length: 16 amino acids. CDR3 sequence (DNA): TGTGCCAGCAGCCAAGATGGTTCCGGGAGGGGCTACGAGCAGTACTTC. Protein: CASSQDGSGRGYEQYF.

The genes are TRBV21-1 and TRBJ1-6; the table's TRBD1 call for D was not verified on the DNA. TRBV21-1 is noted as a pseudogene. The length of the CDR3 is 15 residues. The CDR3 nucleotides read TGTGTTACTCCTTGGGGGCAGGGGTTTAATTCACCCCTCCACTTT. Protein sequence: CVTPWGQGFNSPLHF.

The genes are TRBV7-3 and TRBJ2-5; possible D gene TRBD1, 5 bases. Germline CDR1 SGHTA, CDR2 FQGTGA. The CDR3 sequence is 13 residues long. The ends were cut back, 5 bases at V and 5 bases at J, with 12 bases in the middle. The CDR3 protein is CASSRRGSETQYF. The DNA of the CDR3 is TGTGCCAGCAGCCGAAGGGGATCGGAGACCCAGTACTTC.

This clone has a handful of counts. This chain joins TRBV27 and TRBJ2-3; TRBD1 matches 11 bases. V shed 6 bases, J shed 6 bases, and the junction held 5 bases outside the gene matches. Germline loops: CDR1 MNHEY, CDR2 SMNVEV (reference sequence). There are 14 residues in the CDR3. The CDR3 loop is CASSWDRGLDTQYF. For the CDR3, the DNA is TGTGCCAGCAGCTGGGACAGGGGGTTGGATACGCAGTATTTT.

This clone was counted once. This chain links TRBV7-3 with TRBJ2-5; perhaps TRBD2 as D (6 bases). This CDR3 comprises 15 residues. The ends were cut back, 2 bases at V and 1 base at J, with 11 bases in the middle. Per the germline V gene, CDR1 is SGHTA and CDR2 is FQGTGA. The CDR3 DNA is TGTGCCAGCAGCTTATCTAGCGCCCGCCAAGAGACCCAGTACTTC. Translated: CASSLSSARQETQYF.

The chain is built from TRBV7-2 and TRBJ2-1; 8 bases fit TRBD2. Trimming at V came to 3 bases and at J to 4 bases, leaving 8 bases not matched to a gene. CDR1 is SGHTA, CDR2 FQGNSA, per germline. The CDR3 loop spans 16 amino acids. This CDR3 is CASSFLAGLIYNEQFF. The CDR3 DNA follows: TGTGCCAGCAGCTTTCTAGCGGGCCTTATATACAATGAGCAGTTCTTC.

The chain joins TRBV9 to TRBJ2-7; 11 bases align to TRBD1. The length of the CDR3 is 14 residues. J lost 7 bases, V lost 4 bases, and 7 bases had no gene match. Germline V CDR1 and CDR2: SGDLS, YYNGEE. CDR3 nucleotides: TGTGCCAGCAGCTACCTGGACAGGGGGCGAGAGCAGTACTTC. Translating gives CASSYLDRGREQYF.

The chain carries TRBV6-5 and TRBJ1-6, with unresolved D. Per the germline V gene, CDR1 is MNHEY and CDR2 is SVGAGI. CDR3 length equals 11 residues. With 8 bases removed from V and 7 bases from J, the gap between germline ends came to 6 bases. The CDR3 loop is CASGDNSPLHF. CDR3 bases: TGTGCCAGCGGAGACAATTCACCCCTCCACTTT.